This TCR beta chain derives from a study of blood T cell repertoires in COVID-19. Profiled with immunoSEQ multiplex PCR; TCRdb holds only in-frame clones, not every one. The sample yields 70,000 to 100,000 clones, approximately 90% seen once. The CDR3 has 13 residues. The V gene end was trimmed by 8 bases and the J gene end by 1 base; junction bases not matched to a gene: 3. The germline V gene has CDR1 SGHNT and CDR2 YENEEA. Material for sequencing was peripheral blood. V gene TRBV11-3 combines with J gene TRBJ2-3, with 7 positions matching TRBD2. The receptor was derived from a woman at least 80 years old with active COVID-19. The CDR3 spells CASGSGGTDTQYF. The CDR3 coding sequence is TGTGCCAGCGGGAGCGGGGGCACAGATACGCAGTATTTT.